The rows below give T cell receptor beta chains drawn from one sample of a study of control samples from healthy donors and cancer patients. The method was immunoSEQ multiplex PCR; TCRdb's version includes in-frame clones alone and lacks a portion of them. The sample holds some 250,000 clones, approximately 80% seen once. Source material: PBMCs. The receptors were sampled from a woman aged 55-69 years with lung cancer. Each CDR3 is given with its conserved first and last residue. A D gene is named only where the DNA matches it firmly. Clone size is stated in some rows and not others, as once, few, many or a class when expanded.

TRBJ1-1 | . | TRBD1 | TRBV29-1 | CSASDRGNAEAFF | TGCAGCGCTTCGGACAGGGGTAACGCTGAAGCTTTCTTT
TRBJ2-5 | . | TRBD1 | TRBV7-3 | CASSPTGQGETQYF | TGTGCCAGCAGCCCAACCGGACAGGGAGAGACCCAGTACTTC
TRBJ2-3 | . | TRBD2 | TRBV7-2 | CASSRLAGDTQYF | TGTGCCAGCAGCCGACTAGCGGGAGATACGCAGTATTTT
TRBJ1-4 | . | . | TRBV13 | CASSLGGANEKLFF | TGTGCCAGCAGCTTAGGGGGAGCTAATGAAAAACTGTTTTTT
TRBJ2-5 | . | TRBD2 | TRBV9 | CASSVGAGGARETQYF | TGTGCCAGCAGCGTCGGAGCGGGGGGGGCCAGGGAGACCCAGTACTTC
TRBJ2-1 | few | TRBD2 | TRBV29-1 | CSVGGGLAGGFNEQFF | TGCAGCGTTGGCGGGGGACTAGCGGGAGGGTTCAATGAGCAGTTCTTC
TRBJ2-3 | . | TRBD2 | TRBV7-3 | CASSLRLAGTDTQYF | TGTGCCAGCAGCTTAAGACTAGCGGGCACAGATACGCAGTATTTT
TRBJ1-5 | . | . | TRBV19 | CASSILGDQPQHF | TGTGCCAGTAGTATCCTCGGGGATCAGCCCCAGCATTTT
TRBJ2-1 | . | . | TRBV7-8 | CASSWGSGSYNEQFF | TGTGCCAGCTCTTGGGGGTCCGGGTCCTACAATGAGCAGTTCTTC
TRBJ1-5 | . | . | TRBV2 | CASSDGQPVNQPQHF | TGTGCCAGCAGTGACGGACAGCCCGTCAATCAGCCCCAGCATTTT
TRBJ2-7 | . | . | TRBV9 | CASSVGEQGSGEQYF | TGTGCCAGCAGCGTAGGGGAACAGGGTTCGGGTGAGCAGTACTTC
TRBJ2-3 | . | TRBD2 | TRBV5-4 | CASRSASGSTDTQYF | TGTGCCAGCCGATCGGCTAGCGGTTCCACAGATACGCAGTATTTT
TRBJ1-4 | . | TRBD1 | TRBV5-1 | CASSLGYRGPNEKLFF | TGCGCCAGCAGCTTAGGCTACAGGGGGCCGAATGAAAAACTGTTTTTT
TRBJ2-1 | . | TRBD2 | TRBV2 | CASNTGLAGGNEQFF | TGTGCCAGCAACACGGGACTAGCGGGAGGCAATGAGCAGTTCTTC
TRBJ1-2 | . | TRBD1 | TRBV6-5 | CASTTAGTANYGYTF | TGTGCCAGCACCACCGCGGGGACAGCCAACTATGGCTACACCTTC
TRBJ1-2 | . | . | TRBV11-2 | CASSLDQGIGGYTF | TGTGCCAGCAGCTTAGATCAGGGGATTGGTGGCTACACCTTC
TRBJ1-2 | . | . | TRBV3-1/TRBV3-2 | CASSQGGRNGGYTF | TGTGCCAGCAGCCAAGGAGGTCGGAACGGTGGCTACACCTTC
TRBJ1-2 | few | TRBD1 | TRBV5-1 | CASSSDRGGYGYTF | TGCGCCAGCAGCTCGGACAGGGGCGGGTATGGCTACACCTTC
TRBJ1-5 | . | TRBD1 | TRBV7-3 | CASSGRGGDQPQHF | TGTGCCAGCAGCGGCAGGGGGGGCGATCAGCCCCAGCATTTT
TRBJ1-4 | . | . | TRBV5-4 | CASSLAGGGNEKLFF | TGTGCCAGCAGCTTGGCCGGGGGCGGGAATGAAAAACTGTTTTTT
TRBJ2-1 | . | TRBD2 | TRBV15 | CATSRDSRGGLYNEQFF | TGTGCCACCAGCAGAGATTCTCGGGGGGGACTCTACAATGAGCAGTTCTTC
TRBJ2-2 | . | . | TRBV7-3 | CASSLGPGGNTGELFF | TGTGCCAGCAGCTTGGGACCCGGGGGCAACACCGGGGAGCTGTTTTTT
TRBJ1-5 | . | . | TRBV19 | CASSQVLVQYNQPQHF | TGTGCCAGTAGTCAAGTTTTAGTCCAGTACAATCAGCCCCAGCATTTT
TRBJ1-2 | few | . | TRBV5-4 | CASSLEGGSYTF | TGTGCCAGCAGCTTGGAGGGGGGATCCTACACCTTC
TRBJ1-5 | . | . | TRBV18 | CASSQADSNQPQHF | TGTGCCAGCTCACAGGCAGATAGCAATCAGCCCCAGCATTTT